This T cell receptor beta chain appears in the sequencing data of a study of cytomegalovirus exposure and HLA in healthy donors. Study-wide results and limits: 164 TCR beta chains were listed as cytomegalovirus-associated.

Germline CDR1 reads SGHRS; CDR2 reads YFSETQ. The CDR3 is 15 residues long. Trimming removed 4 bases from V and 0 bases from J; junction bases left unmatched: 5. PCR employed 60 Vbeta and 13 Jbeta primers. Only in-frame clones appear in the TCRdb table, and some are missing; sequencing was by immunoSEQ multiplex PCR. The data hold around 45,000 clones, with around 53% observed a single time. The table lists this clone with a few counts. Its target is unknown. This receptor was obtained from a man in his fifties or sixties in good health and CMV-seronegative. The chain couples TRBV5-1 to TRBJ2-3, with 7 bases matching TRBD2. The sequencing input was PBMCs. CDR3 DNA: TGCGCCAGCAGCCTGAGCGGGAAGAGCACAGATACGCAGTATTTT. The encoded protein is CASSLSGKSTDTQYF. Using reference TRBV5-1 and TRBJ2-3 for the parts outside the CDR3, the full variable domain is KAGVTQTPRYLIKTRGQQVTLSCSPISGHRSVSWYQQTPGQGLQFLFEYFSETQRNKGNFPGRFSGRQFSNSRSEMNVSTLELGDSALYLCASSLSGKSTDTQYFGPGTRLTVL.